Each of the 19 T cell receptor beta chains below was sequenced from the same sample in a study of identical twins. MiXCR, applied by TCRdb to the 5' RACE reads, yields one record per CDR3 protein. In the table there are about 690,000 distinct CDR3 sequences, around 6.1% of which are singletons. The sequenced material came from naive T cells sorted from blood. These receptors all come from a man between 18 and 35 years old in good health.

This clonotype occurred many times. V gene TRBV10-3 combines with J gene TRBJ1-5; the D gene is possibly TRBD1 (6 bases). The CDR3 runs 17 residues. The V end was cut by 3 bases, the J end by 2 bases, with 17 bases between. Germline V gene sequence: CDR1 ENHRY, CDR2 SYGVKD. The CDR3 DNA follows: TGTGCCATCAGTGAAGGACAGACCTCGAAGGGCAATCAGCCCCAGCATTTT. Translated: CAISEGQTSKGNQPQHF.

This rearrangement joins TRBV4-1 to TRBJ2-3; TRBD2 matches 11 bases. Germline assignment: CDR1 MGHRA and CDR2 YSYEKL. The V gene end was trimmed by 4 bases and the J gene end by 5 bases; junction bases not matched to a gene: 5. This CDR3 region has 15 residues. DNA for the CDR3: TGCGCCAGCAGCCTAACTGGACTAGCGGGAGATACGCAGTATTTT. Translation gives CASSLTGLAGDTQYF.

With regard to this clonotype: A read error may be the cause here, since a much bigger clone is one base away. The chain has TRBV7-2 and TRBJ1-5; 9 bases match TRBD1. The CDR3 is 15 amino acids. Germline V CDR1 and CDR2: SGHTA, FQGNSA. With 5 bases clipped from V and 6 bases from J, the junction kept 8 bases outside the gene matches. The CDR3 loop is CASSAGTGQGQPQHF. The DNA of the CDR3 is TGTGCCAGCAGCGCCGGGACAGGGCAGGGTCAGCCCCAGCATTTT.

This clonotype showed up many times. The chain has TRBV12-3 or TRBV12-4 and TRBJ2-2, with D maybe TRBD1 (6 bases). The CDR3 covers 13 residues. V gave up 4 bases and J gave up 4 bases, with 7 bases separating them. The CDR3 spells CASSWGPTGELFF. The DNA for the CDR3 is TGTGCCAGCAGTTGGGGGCCCACCGGGGAGCTGTTTTTT.

The V gene is TRBV14, the J gene TRBJ1-1; D might be TRBD1 (6 bases). Germline assignment: CDR1 SGHDN and CDR2 FVKESK. Trimming stripped 4 bases from V and 1 base from J, with 16 bases between. The CDR3 spans 16 residues. CDR3 sequence: CASSRPGGGGNTEAFF. Written as DNA, the CDR3 is TGTGCCAGCAGCCGACCCGGGGGCGGGGGGAACACTGAAGCTTTCTTT.

Ten or more counts support this clonotype. The chain is built from TRBV5-5 and TRBJ2-7, with TRBD1 as a possible D gene (5 bases). The CDR3 has 15 residues. CDR1 and CDR2 from the germline V gene are SGHKS and YYEKEE (reference sequence). V lost 3 bases, J lost 4 bases, and 17 bases lay in between. The CDR3 sequence is CASSSPGQGMYEQYF. The CDR3 DNA reads TGTGCCAGCAGCTCGCCCGGCCAGGGTATGTACGAGCAGTACTTC.

The chain recombines TRBV5-1 with TRBJ2-5; D remains ambiguous. Between the trimmed V and J ends, which lost 0 bases and 4 bases, there was a span of 7 bases. The CDR3 covers 13 residues. Per germline, CDR1 SGHRS and CDR2 YFSETQ. The CDR3 here is CASSLGHAETQYF. The CDR3 DNA reads TGCGCCAGCAGCTTGGGGCACGCAGAGACCCAGTACTTC.

This clonotype was found many times. The chain joins TRBV29-1 to TRBJ2-2; 7 bases agree with TRBD2. The CDR3 consists of 14 residues. Unmatched junction bases numbered 3, after V lost 1 base and J lost 4 bases. The germline gives CDR1 SQVTM, CDR2 ANQGSEA. Written as DNA, the CDR3 is TGCAGCGTTGAAGGCTTAGCGGGCACCGGGGAGCTGTTTTTT. As protein: CSVEGLAGTGELFF.

This clonotype showed up many times. The CDR3 bases are TGTGCCAGCATTCCCGGGAACTACAATGAGCAGTTCTTC. Encoded protein: CASIPGNYNEQFF. The gene calls are TRBV12-3 or TRBV12-4 and TRBJ2-1, with TRBD2 as a possible D gene (5 bases). V was trimmed by 7 bases and J by 3 bases, leaving 10 bases between them. The CDR3 has 13 amino acids.

In this sample, this clonotype turned up many times. The CDR3 protein is CASSFPLAGVGTDTQYF. For the CDR3, the DNA is TGTGCCAGCAGTTTTCCCTTAGCGGGAGTGGGTACGGATACGCAGTATTTT. The V gene is TRBV12-3 or TRBV12-4, the J gene TRBJ2-3; 9 positions agree with TRBD2. V shed 3 bases, J shed 6 bases, and the junction held 13 bases outside the gene matches. The CDR3 is 17 amino acids.

V is TRBV5-1 and J is TRBJ2-7; 7 positions agree with TRBD2. With V trimmed by 5 bases and J by 2 bases, 7 bases remained unmatched. Germline V gene lookup returns CDR1 SGHRS and CDR2 YFSETQ. The CDR3 spans 14 residues. CDR3 sequence (DNA): TGCGCCAGCAGTCCTCTAGCGGACCCCTACGAGCAGTACTTC. This codes for CASSPLADPYEQYF.

This clonotype was detected many times. V is TRBV20-1 and J is TRBJ2-1, with TRBD1 matching 8 bases. Germline V gene data show CDR1 as DFQATT and CDR2 as SNEGSKA (reference sequence). The junction had 6 bases not matched to a gene; V was cut back by 7 bases and J by 4 bases. The length of the CDR3 is 13 residues. In DNA form, the CDR3 reads TGCAGTGTTGCGGGACAGGCATACAATGAGCAGTTCTTC. It yields the protein CSVAGQAYNEQFF.

The rearrangement uses TRBV19 and TRBJ2-1; tentative D call: TRBD2 (5 bases). CDR3 length equals 16 residues. From germline, CDR1 is LNHDA and CDR2 SQIVND (reference sequence). The ends were cut back, 1 base at V and 0 bases at J, with 10 bases in the middle. The CDR3 reads CASSIAAENSYNEQFF. The CDR3 DNA follows: TGTGCCAGTAGTATAGCAGCGGAAAACTCCTACAATGAGCAGTTCTTC.

This chain joins TRBV6-1 and TRBJ2-5; maybe TRBD2 (6 bases). Germline V lookup: CDR1 MNHNS, CDR2 SASEGT. Trimming removed 6 bases from V and 7 bases from J, with 18 bases in between. This CDR3 is 14 amino acids long. For the CDR3, the DNA is TGTGCCAGCAGAACTGACCATTTGGAGGGGACCCAGTACTTC. It is translated as CASRTDHLEGTQYF.

This clonotype was seen a few times. The chain links TRBV6-2 or TRBV6-3 to TRBJ2-5, with 9 bases lining up with TRBD1. The CDR3 runs 16 residues. Looked up from germline, CDR1 is MNHEY and CDR2 is SVGEGT. V trimming: 6 bases; J trimming: 3 bases; junction bases outside the gene matches: 11. The CDR3 loop is CASSRTGTGREETQYF. CDR3 coding DNA: TGTGCCAGCAGCAGAACCGGGACAGGGAGAGAAGAGACCCAGTACTTC.

This rearrangement joins TRBV3-1 to TRBJ1-5, with D unresolved. This CDR3 region has 14 residues. The V gene lost 4 bases and the J gene lost 0 bases, with 7 bases spanning the gap. Looked up from germline, CDR1 is LGHDT and CDR2 is YNNKEL (reference sequence). The CDR3 is CASSLLYSNQPQHF. The CDR3 DNA reads TGTGCCAGCAGCCTTCTCTATAGCAATCAGCCCCAGCATTTT. The whole variable domain, remainder taken from reference TRBV3-1 and TRBJ1-5, is DTAVSQTPKYLVTQMGNDKSIKCEQNLGHDTMYWYKQDSKKFLKIMFSYNNKELIINETVPNRFSPKSPDKAHLNLHINSLELGDSAVYFCASSLLYSNQPQHFGDGTRLSIL.

This clonotype was found many times. The V call is TRBV29-1, the J call TRBJ2-3, with a tentative D call TRBD1 (6 bases). The CDR3 totals 12 residues. The V and J ends lost 0 bases and 6 bases respectively, with 7 bases between them. Germline CDR1 SQVTM, CDR2 ANQGSEA. DNA of the CDR3: TGCAGCGTTGAAGAGGGGGCCGATACGCAGTATTTT. Residues: CSVEEGADTQYF.

The chain uses TRBV11-1 and TRBJ2-3; 14 bases are shared with TRBD2. The CDR3 runs to 19 residues. The V gene's germline CDR1 is SGHAT and CDR2 FQDESV (reference sequence). The trim removed 7 bases at V and 5 bases at J, leaving 17 bases unmatched. The CDR3 region is CASTMYDGTTSGRGDTQYF. The CDR3 region has the DNA TGTGCCAGCACCATGTACGACGGTACGACTAGCGGGAGGGGAGATACGCAGTATTTT.

This clonotype has a count of ten or more. The chain recombines TRBV12-3 or TRBV12-4 with TRBJ2-1; D remains ambiguous. Trimming left V 2 bases short and J 15 bases short, with 20 bases between. This CDR3 has 14 residues. DNA of the CDR3: TGTGCCAGCAGTTTAATCGCTGCGACCCCACCGCCGTTCTTC. This gives the protein CASSLIAATPPPFF.